Each of the 5 T cell receptor beta chains below was sequenced from the same sample in a study of tissue T cells after allogeneic stem cell transplantation. Stated time point: mouse harvest day 14 after allogeneic transplant. Tail vein injection delivered 10^7 T-cell-depleted bone marrow cells and 10^6 splenic CD5+ T cells. Here immunoSEQ multiplex PCR was the method, and the copy in TCRdb shows in-frame clones only, minus some. The sample has about 1,900 clones, approximately 46% seen once. The sequencing sample was made of lymph node tissue. The receptors were sampled from a female BALB/c mouse given C57BL/6 T cells with graft-versus-host disease after an allogeneic hematopoietic cell transplant.

Comment on this clone: Mouse names are used for the genes. Read sequence stops 1 residue before the CDR3 end, and the germline J gene provides the missing end. The J gene is TRBJ2-7, the V gene TRBV1, with 10 bases lining up with TRBD2. The CDR3 extends over 13 amino acids. The germline CDR1 and CDR2 sequences are NSQYPW and LRSPGD (reference sequence). CDR3 in amino acids: CTAGRLGGYEQYF. The covered CDR3 bases are TGCACTGCAGGGAGACTGGGGGGTTATGAACAGTAC.

Of note for this clone: An end of the junction does not agree with germline; a read error may underlie this. Gene names denote mouse genes. The read gets to within 1 residue of the CDR3 end, and the germline J gene fills in the rest. The gene calls are TRBV13-2 and TRBJ2-4; TRBD2 matches 7 bases. Germline CDR1 reads NNHNN; CDR2 reads SYGAGS (reference sequence). The CDR3 has 15 residues. The part of the CDR3 DNA that was read is TGTGCCAGCGGCGAAACTGGGGCTAGTCAAAGCACCTTGTAC. It specifies CASGETGASQSTLY. The full CDR3 protein is CASGETGASQSTLYF.

Comment on this clone: Mouse gene names and germline throughout. The CDR3 end lies 1 residue beyond the end of the read and is filled in from the germline J gene. This rearrangement joins TRBV19 to TRBJ1-5; the D gene is possibly TRBD1 (5 bases). There are 15 residues in the CDR3. With 3 bases removed from V and 3 bases from J, the gap between germline ends came to 13 bases. The germline V gene encodes CDR1 FNHDT and CDR2 SITEND (reference sequence). The sequenced part of the CDR3 DNA is TGTGCCAGCAGTACCCCGGGACCGACCAACCAGGCTCCGCTT. This encodes CASSTPGPTNQAPL. The full CDR3 protein reads CASSTPGPTNQAPLF.

This clone was seen only a few times. The gene names here belong to mouse. The CDR3 end lies 1 residue beyond the end of the read and is filled in from the germline J gene. This chain joins TRBV26 and TRBJ2-2; no clear D. V dropped 0 bases and J dropped 2 bases, with 4 bases sitting between them. Looked up from germline, CDR1 is KGHPV and CDR2 is FQNQEV (reference sequence). This CDR3 has 14 residues. CDR3 loop: CASSLSINTGQLYF. The sequenced part of the CDR3 DNA is TGTGCCAGCAGTCTGTCCATTAACACCGGGCAGCTCTAC.

In this sample, this clone is large. Germline and genes: mouse. Read sequence stops 1 residue before the CDR3 end, and the germline J gene provides the missing end. The rearrangement uses TRBV12-1 and TRBJ2-4; the match to TRBD2 covers 9 bases. J gave up 0 bases and V 0 bases, and 3 bases lay outside the gene matches. Germline CDR1 is SGHSN and CDR2 is HYEKVE. The CDR3 extends over 16 amino acids. This chain's CDR3 is CASSLSWGGSQNTLYF. The sequenced part of the CDR3 DNA is TGTGCCAGCTCTCTCAGCTGGGGGGGTAGTCAAAACACCTTGTAC.